Listed below are T cell receptor beta chains from one sample, sequenced in a study of shared clonotypes between healthy human individuals. Some clones are missing from TCRdb's copy, which holds only in-frame ones; the method was immunoSEQ multiplex PCR. The profile shows about 2.2 million clones, around 93% of them singletons. Sequencing was carried out using naive CD8+ T cells from PBMCs. The receptor set was obtained from a man younger than 35 in good health. Some clones in this sample may be carry-over from other donors' samples. Each CDR3 is given with its conserved first and last residue. A D gene is named only where the DNA matches it firmly. Rows give clone size only sometimes, using once, few, many, or a class for an expanded clone.

D: TRBD2
size: -
J: TRBJ2-1
V: TRBV7-6
CDR3: CASSSGGEQFF
DNA: TGTGCCAGCAGCTCGGGGGGTGAGCAGTTCTTC

D: -
size: -
J: TRBJ2-3
V: TRBV6-5
CDR3: CASSYGGEGDTQYF
DNA: TGTGCCAGCAGTTACGGGGGAGAGGGAGATACGCAGTATTTT

D: TRBD2
size: -
J: TRBJ2-3
V: TRBV27
CDR3: CASSFGTSGRRIDTQYF
DNA: TGTGCCAGCAGTTTCGGGACTAGCGGGAGGAGGATAGATACGCAGTATTTT

D: TRBD2
size: once
J: TRBJ2-7
V: TRBV5-4
CDR3: CASSFVGGRGDYEQYF
DNA: TGTGCCAGCAGCTTCGTTGGAGGGAGGGGTGACTACGAGCAGTACTTC

D: -
size: -
J: TRBJ2-2
V: TRBV9
CDR3: CASSPVNTGELFF
DNA: TGTGCCAGCAGCCCAGTGAACACCGGGGAGCTGTTTTTT

D: -
size: -
J: TRBJ2-4
V: TRBV10-2
CDR3: CASSERGYGNIQYF
DNA: TGCGCCAGCAGTGAGAGGGGTTATGGAAACATTCAGTACTTC

D: TRBD2
size: -
J: TRBJ2-7
V: TRBV9
CDR3: CASSTSDSYEQYF
DNA: TGTGCCAGCAGCACTAGCGACTCCTACGAGCAGTACTTC

D: -
size: -
J: TRBJ2-1
V: TRBV7-9
CDR3: CASRPAPVTVNEQFF
DNA: TGTGCCAGCAGACCCGCACCGGTTACGGTCAATGAGCAGTTCTTC

D: TRBD2
size: -
J: TRBJ2-3
V: TRBV6-6
CDR3: CASSPSGNTDTQYF
DNA: TGTGCCAGCAGCCCCAGCGGGAACACAGATACGCAGTATTTT

D: TRBD2
size: once
J: TRBJ2-7
V: TRBV30
CDR3: CAWSVAGGPYEQYF
DNA: TGTGCCTGGAGTGTTGCGGGAGGGCCCTACGAGCAGTACTTC

D: -
size: -
J: TRBJ2-1
V: TRBV4-3
CDR3: CASSQNTGTREQFF
DNA: TGCGCCAGCAGCCAAAATACCGGGACGCGGGAGCAGTTCTTC

D: -
size: -
J: TRBJ2-2
V: TRBV15
CDR3: CATSRDREGAVELFF
DNA: TGTGCCACCAGCAGAGATCGGGAGGGGGCGGTGGAGCTGTTTTTT

D: -
size: -
J: TRBJ1-2
V: TRBV27
CDR3: CASGGETGVYGYTF
DNA: TGTGCCAGCGGCGGTGAGACGGGGGTCTATGGCTACACCTTC

D: -
size: once
J: TRBJ2-5
V: TRBV27
CDR3: CATKGHYQETQYF
DNA: TGTGCCACAAAAGGACACTACCAAGAGACCCAGTACTTC

D: TRBD2
size: -
J: TRBJ2-7
V: TRBV4-3
CDR3: CASSQVLSGSEQYF
DNA: TGCGCCAGCAGCCAAGTTTTGAGCGGGAGCGAGCAGTACTTC

D: TRBD2
size: -
J: TRBJ2-3
V: TRBV13
CDR3: CASSNKGTSGYTDTQYF
DNA: TGTGCCAGCAGCAATAAAGGGACTAGCGGATACACAGATACGCAGTATTTT

D: TRBD1
size: -
J: TRBJ1-2
V: TRBV6-6
CDR3: CASSPGTGWGYGYTF
DNA: TGTGCCAGCAGTCCTGGGACAGGGTGGGGCTATGGCTACACCTTC

D: -
size: -
J: TRBJ2-6
V: TRBV27
CDR3: CASSFIPLSGANVLTF
DNA: TGTGCCAGCAGTTTCATCCCGCTCTCTGGGGCCAACGTCCTGACTTTC

D: -
size: -
J: TRBJ2-7
V: TRBV5-6
CDR3: CASSFSGEDYEQYF
DNA: TGTGCCAGCAGCTTCTCCGGTGAGGACTACGAGCAGTACTTC

D: -
size: -
J: TRBJ1-4
V: TRBV4-1
CDR3: CASSQDEGSVTNEKLFF
DNA: TGCGCCAGCAGCCAAGACGAGGGGTCTGTTACTAATGAAAAACTGTTTTTT

D: -
size: -
J: TRBJ2-2
V: TRBV7-3
CDR3: CASSALGTGELFF
DNA: TGTGCCAGCAGCGCCCTCGGCACCGGGGAGCTGTTTTTT

D: -
size: -
J: TRBJ2-7
V: TRBV11-2
CDR3: CASSLGRYEQYF
DNA: TGTGCCAGCAGCTTAGGCAGGTACGAGCAGTACTTC

D: -
size: -
J: TRBJ2-5
V: TRBV5-6
CDR3: CASSWRGLQETQYF
DNA: TGTGCCAGCAGCTGGCGAGGCCTTCAAGAGACCCAGTACTTC

D: -
size: -
J: TRBJ2-5
V: TRBV7-2
CDR3: CASSFRYLEKETQYF
DNA: TGTGCCAGCAGCTTTCGGTATTTGGAGAAAGAGACCCAGTACTTC